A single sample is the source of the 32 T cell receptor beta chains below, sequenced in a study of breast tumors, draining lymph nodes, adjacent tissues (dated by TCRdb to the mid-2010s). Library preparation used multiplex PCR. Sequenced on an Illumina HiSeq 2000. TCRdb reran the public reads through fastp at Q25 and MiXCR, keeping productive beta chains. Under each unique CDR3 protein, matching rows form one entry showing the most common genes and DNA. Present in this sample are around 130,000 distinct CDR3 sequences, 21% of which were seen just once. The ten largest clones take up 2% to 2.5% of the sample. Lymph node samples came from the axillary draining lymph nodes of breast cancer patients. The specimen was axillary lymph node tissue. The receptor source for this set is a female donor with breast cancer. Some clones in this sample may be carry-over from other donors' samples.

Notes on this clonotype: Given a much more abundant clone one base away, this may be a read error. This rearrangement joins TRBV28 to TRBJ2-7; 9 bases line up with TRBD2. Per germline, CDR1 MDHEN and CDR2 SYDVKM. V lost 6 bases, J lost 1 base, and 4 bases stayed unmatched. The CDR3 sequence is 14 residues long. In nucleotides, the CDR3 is TGTGCCAGCAGGAATAGCGGGGGATCCTACGAGCAGTACTTC. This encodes CASRNSGGSYEQYF.

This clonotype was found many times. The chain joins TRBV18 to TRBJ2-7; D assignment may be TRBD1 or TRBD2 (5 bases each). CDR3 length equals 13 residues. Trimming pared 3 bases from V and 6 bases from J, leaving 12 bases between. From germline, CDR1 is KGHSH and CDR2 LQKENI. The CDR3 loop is CASSPGPGSEQYF. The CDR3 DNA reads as TGTGCCAGCTCACCGGGACCCGGATCCGAGCAGTACTTC.

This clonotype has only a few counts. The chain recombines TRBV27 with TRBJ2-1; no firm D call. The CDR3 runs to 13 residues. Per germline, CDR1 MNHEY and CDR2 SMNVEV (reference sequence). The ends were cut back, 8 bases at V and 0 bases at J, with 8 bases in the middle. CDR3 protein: CASGSLSYNEQFF. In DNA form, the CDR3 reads TGTGCCAGCGGGTCCCTCTCCTACAATGAGCAGTTCTTC.

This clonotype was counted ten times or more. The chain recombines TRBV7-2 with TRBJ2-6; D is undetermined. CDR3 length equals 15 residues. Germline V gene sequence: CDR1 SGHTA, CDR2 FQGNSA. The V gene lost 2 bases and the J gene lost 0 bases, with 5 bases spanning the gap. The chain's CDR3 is CASSLRRSGANVLTF. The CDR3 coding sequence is TGTGCCAGCAGCTTACGACGCTCTGGGGCCAACGTCCTGACTTTC. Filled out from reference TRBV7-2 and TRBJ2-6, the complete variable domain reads GAGVSQSPSNKVTEKGKDVELRCDPISGHTALYWYRQSLGQGLEFLIYFQGNSAPDKSGLPSDRFSAERTGGSVSTLTIQRTQQEDSAVYLCASSLRRSGANVLTFGAGSRLTVL.

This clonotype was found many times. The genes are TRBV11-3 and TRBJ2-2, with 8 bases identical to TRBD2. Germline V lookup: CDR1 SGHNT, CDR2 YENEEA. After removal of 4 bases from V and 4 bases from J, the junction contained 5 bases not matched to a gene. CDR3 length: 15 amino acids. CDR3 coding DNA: TGTGCCAGCAGCTGGAGCGGGAGATCCACCGGGGAGCTGTTTTTT. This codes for CASSWSGRSTGELFF.

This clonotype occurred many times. The CDR3 is CASSWTSGVNTGELFF. CDR3 bases: TGCGCCAGCAGCTGGACTAGCGGGGTGAACACCGGGGAGCTGTTTTTT. This chain links TRBV5-1 with TRBJ2-2; 12 nucleotides align to TRBD2. CDR3 length equals 16 residues. V lost 3 bases and J lost 1; bases outside the gene matches: 1. Germline CDR1 and CDR2: SGHRS and YFSETQ. The full variable domain, rest sourced from reference TRBV5-1 and TRBJ2-2, is KAGVTQTPRYLIKTRGQQVTLSCSPISGHRSVSWYQQTPGQGLQFLFEYFSETQRNKGNFPGRFSGRQFSNSRSEMNVSTLELGDSALYLCASSWTSGVNTGELFFGEGSRLTVL.

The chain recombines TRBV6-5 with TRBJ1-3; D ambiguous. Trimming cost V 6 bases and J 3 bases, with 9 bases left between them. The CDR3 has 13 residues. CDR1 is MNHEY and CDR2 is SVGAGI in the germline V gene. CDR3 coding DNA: TGTGCCAGCAGCCCGGCGGGTGGAAACACCATATATTTT. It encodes CASSPAGGNTIYF.

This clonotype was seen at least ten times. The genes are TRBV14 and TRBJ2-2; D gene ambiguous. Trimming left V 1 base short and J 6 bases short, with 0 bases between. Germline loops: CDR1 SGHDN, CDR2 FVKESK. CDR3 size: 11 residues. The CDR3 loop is CASSQAGELFF. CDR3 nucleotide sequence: TGTGCCAGCAGCCAAGCCGGGGAGCTGTTTTTT.

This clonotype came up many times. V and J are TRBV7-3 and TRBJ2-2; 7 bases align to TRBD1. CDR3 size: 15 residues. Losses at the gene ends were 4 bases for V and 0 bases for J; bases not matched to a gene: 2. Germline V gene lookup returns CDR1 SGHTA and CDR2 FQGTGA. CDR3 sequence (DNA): TGTGCCAGCAGCTGGGACAGCGCGAACACCGGGGAGCTGTTTTTT. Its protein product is CASSWDSANTGELFF.

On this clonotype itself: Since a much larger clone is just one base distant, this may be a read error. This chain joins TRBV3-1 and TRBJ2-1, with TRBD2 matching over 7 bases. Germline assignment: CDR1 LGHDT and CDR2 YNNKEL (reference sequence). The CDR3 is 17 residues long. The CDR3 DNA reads TGTGCCAGCGGCCAAGGAATGCGGGAGTATGGGGACAATGAGCAGTTCTTC. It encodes CASGQGMREYGDNEQFF.

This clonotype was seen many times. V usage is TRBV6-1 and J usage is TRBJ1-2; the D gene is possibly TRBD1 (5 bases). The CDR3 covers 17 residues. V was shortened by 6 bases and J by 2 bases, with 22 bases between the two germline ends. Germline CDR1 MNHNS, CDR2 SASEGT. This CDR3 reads CASSQGQGGVSNYGYTF. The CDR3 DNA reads TGTGCCAGCAGCCAAGGGCAGGGTGGAGTTAGCAACTATGGCTACACCTTC.

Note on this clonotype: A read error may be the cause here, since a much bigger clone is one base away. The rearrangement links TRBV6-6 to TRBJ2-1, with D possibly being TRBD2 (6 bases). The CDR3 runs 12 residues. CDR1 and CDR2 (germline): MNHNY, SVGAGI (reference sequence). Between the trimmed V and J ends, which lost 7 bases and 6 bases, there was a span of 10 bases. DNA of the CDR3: TGTGCCAGCACGGAGGGCGTCAATGAGCAGTTCTTC. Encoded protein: CASTEGVNEQFF.

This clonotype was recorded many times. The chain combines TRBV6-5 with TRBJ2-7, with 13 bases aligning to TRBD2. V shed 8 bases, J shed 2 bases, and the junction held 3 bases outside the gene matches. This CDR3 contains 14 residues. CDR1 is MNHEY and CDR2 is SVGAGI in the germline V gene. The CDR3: CASGTSGRAYEQYF. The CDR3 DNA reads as TGTGCCAGCGGAACTAGCGGGAGGGCCTACGAGCAGTACTTC.

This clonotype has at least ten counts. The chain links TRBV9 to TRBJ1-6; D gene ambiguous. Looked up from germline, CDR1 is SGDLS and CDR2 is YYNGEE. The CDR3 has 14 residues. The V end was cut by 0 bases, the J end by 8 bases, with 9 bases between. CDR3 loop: CASSVGVPYSPLHF. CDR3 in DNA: TGTGCCAGCAGCGTAGGGGTCCCCTATTCACCCCTCCACTTT.

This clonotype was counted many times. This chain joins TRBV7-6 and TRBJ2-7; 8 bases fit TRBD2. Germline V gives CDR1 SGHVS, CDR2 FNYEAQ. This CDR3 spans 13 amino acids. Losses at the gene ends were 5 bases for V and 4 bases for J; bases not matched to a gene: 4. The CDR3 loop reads CASSKGGGYEQYF. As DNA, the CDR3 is TGTGCCAGCAGCAAGGGCGGGGGGTACGAGCAGTACTTC.

The CDR3 nucleotides are TGTGCCAGTAGTATTCAGACCGATGAAAAACTGTTTTTT. It specifies CASSIQTDEKLFF. The J gene is TRBJ1-4, the V gene TRBV19; D ambiguous. V was pared by 3 bases and J by 6 bases, with 8 bases between. The CDR3 is 13 amino acids. Germline lookup yields CDR1 LNHDA and CDR2 SQIVND (reference sequence). Combining the CDR3 with reference TRBV19 and TRBJ1-4 gives the whole variable domain DGGITQSPKYLFRKEGQNVTLSCEQNLNHDAMYWYRQDPGQGLRLIYYSQIVNDFQKGDIAEGYSVSREKKESFPLTVTSAQKNPTAFYLCASSIQTDEKLFFGSGTQLSVL.

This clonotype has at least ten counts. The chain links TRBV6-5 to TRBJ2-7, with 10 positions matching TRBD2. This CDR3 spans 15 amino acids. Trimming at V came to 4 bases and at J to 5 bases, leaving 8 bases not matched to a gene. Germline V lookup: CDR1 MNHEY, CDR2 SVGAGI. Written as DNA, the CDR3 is TGTGCCAGCAGTTCCTCGGCTAGCGGGAGCCACGAGCAGTACTTC. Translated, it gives CASSSSASGSHEQYF.

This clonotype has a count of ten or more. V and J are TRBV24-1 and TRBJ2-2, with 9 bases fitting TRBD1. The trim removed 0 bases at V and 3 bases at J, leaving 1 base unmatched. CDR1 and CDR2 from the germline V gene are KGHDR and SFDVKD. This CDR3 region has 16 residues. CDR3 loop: CATSDLWTGDTGELFF. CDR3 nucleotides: TGTGCCACCAGTGATTTGTGGACAGGGGACACCGGGGAGCTGTTTTTT.

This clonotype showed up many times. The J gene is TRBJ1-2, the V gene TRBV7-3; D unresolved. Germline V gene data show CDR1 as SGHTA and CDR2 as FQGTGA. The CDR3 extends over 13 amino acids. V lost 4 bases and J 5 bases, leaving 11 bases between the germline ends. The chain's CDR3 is CASSSGVGYGYTF. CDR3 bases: TGTGCCAGCAGCTCCGGGGTTGGGTATGGCTACACCTTC.

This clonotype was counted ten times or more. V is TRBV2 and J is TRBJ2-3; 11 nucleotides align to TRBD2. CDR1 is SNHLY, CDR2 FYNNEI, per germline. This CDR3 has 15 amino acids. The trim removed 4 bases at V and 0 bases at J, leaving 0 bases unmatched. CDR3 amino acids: CASSGLAGSTDTQYF. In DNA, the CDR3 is TGTGCCAGCAGTGGACTAGCGGGGAGCACAGATACGCAGTATTTT.

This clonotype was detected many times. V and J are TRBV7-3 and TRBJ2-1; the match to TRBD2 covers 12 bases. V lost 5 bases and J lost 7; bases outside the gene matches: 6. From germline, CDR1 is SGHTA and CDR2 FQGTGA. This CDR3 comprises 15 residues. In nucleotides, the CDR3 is TGTGCCAGCAGCAAGACTAGCGGGAGAGAAAATGAGCAGTTCTTC. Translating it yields CASSKTSGRENEQFF.

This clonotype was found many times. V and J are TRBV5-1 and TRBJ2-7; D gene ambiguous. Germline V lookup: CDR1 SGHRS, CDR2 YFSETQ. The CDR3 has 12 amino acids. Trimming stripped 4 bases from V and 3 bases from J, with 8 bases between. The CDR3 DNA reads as TGCGCCAGCAGCCAAGACTTCTACGAGCAGTACTTC. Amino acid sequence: CASSQDFYEQYF.

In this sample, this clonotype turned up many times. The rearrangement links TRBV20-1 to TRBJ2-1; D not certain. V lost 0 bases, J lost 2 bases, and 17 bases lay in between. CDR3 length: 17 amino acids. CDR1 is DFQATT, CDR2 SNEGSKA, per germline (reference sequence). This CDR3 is CSARDWATYGTYNEQFF. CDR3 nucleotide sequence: TGCAGTGCTAGAGATTGGGCCACATATGGCACCTACAATGAGCAGTTCTTC.

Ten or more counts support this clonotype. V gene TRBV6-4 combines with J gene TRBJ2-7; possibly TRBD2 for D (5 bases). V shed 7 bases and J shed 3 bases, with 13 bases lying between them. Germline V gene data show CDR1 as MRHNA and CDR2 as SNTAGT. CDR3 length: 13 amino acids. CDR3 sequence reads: CASTRRRNYEQYF. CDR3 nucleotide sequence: TGTGCCAGCACGCGTAGGAGGAACTACGAGCAGTACTTC.

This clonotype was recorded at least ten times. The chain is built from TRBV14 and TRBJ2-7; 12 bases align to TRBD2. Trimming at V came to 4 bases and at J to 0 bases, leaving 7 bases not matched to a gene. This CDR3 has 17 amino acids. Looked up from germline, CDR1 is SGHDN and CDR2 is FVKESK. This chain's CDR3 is CASSRGLAGPSSYEQYF. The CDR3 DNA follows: TGTGCCAGCAGCCGCGGACTAGCGGGACCAAGCTCCTACGAGCAGTACTTC.

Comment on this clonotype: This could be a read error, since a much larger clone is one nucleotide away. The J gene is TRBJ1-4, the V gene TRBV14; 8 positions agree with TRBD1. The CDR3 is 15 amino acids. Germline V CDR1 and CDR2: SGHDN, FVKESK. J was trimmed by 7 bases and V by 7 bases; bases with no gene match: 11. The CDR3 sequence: CASNQLTGGFEKLFF. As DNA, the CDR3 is TGTGCCAGCAACCAGCTCACAGGGGGATTTGAAAAACTGTTTTTT. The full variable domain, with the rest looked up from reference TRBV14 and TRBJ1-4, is EAGVTQFPSHSVIEKGQTVTLRCDPISGHDNLYWYRRVMGKEIKFLLHFVKESKQDESGMPNNRFLAERTGGTYSTLKVQPAELEDSGVYFCASNQLTGGFEKLFFGSGTQLSVL.

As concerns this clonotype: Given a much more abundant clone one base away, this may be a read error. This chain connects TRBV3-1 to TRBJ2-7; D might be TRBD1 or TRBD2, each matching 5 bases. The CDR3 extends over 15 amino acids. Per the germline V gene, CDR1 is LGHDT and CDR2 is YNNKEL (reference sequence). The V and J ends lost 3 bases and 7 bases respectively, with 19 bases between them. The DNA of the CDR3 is TGTGCCAGCAGCCACGAAGCGGCAGGGCGTGGGGAGCAGTACTTC. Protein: CASSHEAAGRGEQYF.

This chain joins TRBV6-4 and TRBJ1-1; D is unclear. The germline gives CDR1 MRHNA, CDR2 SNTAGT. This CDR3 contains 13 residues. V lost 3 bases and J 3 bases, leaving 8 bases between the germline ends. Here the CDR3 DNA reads TGTGCCAGCAGTGAGAGCACACACACTGAAGCTTTCTTT. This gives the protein CASSESTHTEAFF.

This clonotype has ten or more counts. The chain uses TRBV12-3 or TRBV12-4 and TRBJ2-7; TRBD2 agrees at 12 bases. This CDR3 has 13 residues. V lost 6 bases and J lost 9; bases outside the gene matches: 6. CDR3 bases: TGTGCCAGCAGCCTAGCGGGAGGGTTCCTGCAGTACTTC. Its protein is CASSLAGGFLQYF.

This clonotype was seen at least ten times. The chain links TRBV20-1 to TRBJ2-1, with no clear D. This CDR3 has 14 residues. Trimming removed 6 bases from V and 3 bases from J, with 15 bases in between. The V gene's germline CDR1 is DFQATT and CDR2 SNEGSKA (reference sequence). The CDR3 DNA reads TGCAGTGCGTCAAGAAGGGCTTACTACAATGAGCAGTTCTTC. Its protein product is CSASRRAYYNEQFF.

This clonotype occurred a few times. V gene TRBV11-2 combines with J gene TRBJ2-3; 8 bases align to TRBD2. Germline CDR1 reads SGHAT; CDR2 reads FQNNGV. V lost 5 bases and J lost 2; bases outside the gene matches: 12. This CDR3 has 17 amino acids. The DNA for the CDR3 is TGTGCCAGCAGCCAACTCCCGGCGGGGGGCCTCACAGATACGCAGTATTTT. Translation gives CASSQLPAGGLTDTQYF.

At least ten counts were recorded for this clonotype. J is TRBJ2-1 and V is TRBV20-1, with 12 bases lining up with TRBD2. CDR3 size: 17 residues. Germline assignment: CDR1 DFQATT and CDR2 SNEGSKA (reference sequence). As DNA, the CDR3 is TGCGGCGCACCAGGACTAGCGGGAACGGAACATTACAATGAGCAGTTCTTC. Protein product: CGAPGLAGTEHYNEQFF.